This T cell receptor (beta chain) appears in the sequencing data of a study of cytomegalovirus exposure and HLA in healthy donors. Study-wide results and caveats: The authors later found most CMV-associated TCR beta chains appeared HLA-restricted.

It was with 60 Vbeta and 13 Jbeta primers that the PCR ran. Assay used: immunoSEQ multiplex PCR; TCRdb lists only in-frame clones, some missing. The table includes a few hundred thousand clones, roughly 80% detected once. Regarding this clone: Its specificity is unknown.

Sequencing was done on a sample of PBMCs. The source is a girl aged 2-10 years in good health and CMV-seronegative.

CDR3 bases: TGTGCCAGCAGCTCGAACGGGAGGGTCTACGAGCAGTACTTC. Translated: CASSSNGRVYEQYF. The V call is TRBV7-2, the J call TRBJ2-7, with TRBD2 matching over 8 bases. V gave up 4 bases and J gave up 3 bases; unmatched junction bases: 5. CDR3 length equals 14 residues. From germline, CDR1 is SGHTA and CDR2 FQGNSA.